Shown below are 26 T cell receptor beta chains from a single sample sequenced in a study of long-term antiretroviral therapy in people with HIV. Investigators performed immunoSEQ version v3.0 at survey level. TCRdb's table, derived via immunoSEQ multiplex PCR, lists solely in-frame clones and lacks some. In the table there are under 30,000 clones, about 86% of which are singletons. The specimen was unsorted PBMCs, collected at the start of antiretroviral therapy, before treatment. These receptors were taken from a woman aged 18-29 years with HIV.

This rearrangement joins TRBV7-2 to TRBJ1-1, with 10 bases lining up with TRBD1. V lost 6 bases and J lost 4; bases outside the gene matches: 8. CDR3 length equals 15 residues. Looked up from germline, CDR1 is SGHTA and CDR2 is FQGNSA. The CDR3 DNA reads as TGTGCCAGCAGTAGGGTCAGGACAGGGGGCACTGAAGCTTTCTTT. It is translated as CASSRVRTGGTEAFF.

The gene calls are TRBV2 and TRBJ1-1; tentative D call: TRBD1 (5 bases). The CDR3 runs 14 residues. Germline V CDR1 and CDR2: SNHLY, FYNNEI. The V end lost 6 bases, the J end lost 3 bases, and 14 bases lay between the germline ends. The CDR3 sequence: CASSWGGIDTEAFF. The CDR3 DNA is TGTGCCAGCAGCTGGGGGGGAATTGACACTGAAGCTTTCTTT. Full variable domain (missing parts from reference TRBV2 and TRBJ1-1): EPEVTQTPSHQVTQMGQEVILRCVPISNHLYFYWYRQILGQKVEFLVSFYNNEISEKSEIFDDQFSVERPDGSNFTLKIRSTKLEDSAMYFCASSWGGIDTEAFFGQGTRLTVV.

The chain recombines TRBV7-9 with TRBJ2-7; 9 bases line up with TRBD2. The length of the CDR3 is 14 residues. The V segment lost 5 bases and the J segment 5 bases; nucleotides outside the gene matches: 7. Germline lookup yields CDR1 SEHNR and CDR2 FQNEAQ (reference sequence). The DNA of the CDR3 is TGTGCCAGCAGCCGTAGCGGGGGATTTGACGAGCAGTACTTC. Amino acids: CASSRSGGFDEQYF. Using reference TRBV7-9 and TRBJ2-7 for the parts outside the CDR3, the full variable domain is DTGVSQNPRHKITKRGQNVTFRCDPISEHNRLYWYRQTLGQGPEFLTYFQNEAQLEKSRLLSDRFSAERPKGSFSTLEIQRTEQGDSAMYLCASSRSGGFDEQYFGPGTRLTVT.

This clone occurred once. V and J are TRBV5-6 and TRBJ1-1, with 7 bases fitting TRBD1. CDR1 and CDR2 (germline): SGHDT, YYEEEE. The J segment lost 0 bases and the V segment lost 0 bases, leaving 2 bases of the junction unmatched. This CDR3 region has 15 residues. Here the CDR3 reads CASSLGGQMNTEAFF. In DNA, the CDR3 is TGTGCCAGCAGCTTGGGGGGACAGATGAACACTGAAGCTTTCTTT.

The genes are TRBV30 and TRBJ2-3; possible D gene TRBD2, 6 bases. V was trimmed by 3 bases and J by 1 base, leaving 8 bases between them. This CDR3 has 13 amino acids. Germline values: CDR1 GTSNPN, CDR2 SVGIG (reference sequence). This CDR3 reads CAWSGGGTDTQYF. DNA of the CDR3: TGTGCCTGGAGCGGCGGGGGCACAGATACGCAGTATTTT.

This sequence joins TRBV18 and TRBJ1-1, with D maybe TRBD1 (5 bases). The germline CDR1 and CDR2 sequences are KGHSH and LQKENI. V was shortened by 6 bases and J by 1 base, with 15 bases between the two germline ends. The CDR3 totals 15 residues. The CDR3 region is CASSPTGAWNTEAFF. The CDR3 DNA reads as TGTGCCAGCTCGCCAACCGGGGCCTGGAACACTGAAGCTTTCTTT.

V gene TRBV5-4 combines with J gene TRBJ2-7; D perhaps matches TRBD1 (5 bases). The CDR3 sequence is 16 residues long. Trimming left V 4 bases short and J 2 bases short, with 19 bases between. Germline V CDR1 and CDR2: SGHNT, YYREEE (reference sequence). The CDR3 here is CASSRGMERSTYEQYF. The CDR3 coding sequence is TGTGCCAGCAGCAGGGGAATGGAGCGATCTACCTACGAGCAGTACTTC.

V and J are TRBV6-5 and TRBJ1-5, with 8 bases identical to TRBD1. From germline, CDR1 is MNHEY and CDR2 SVGAGI. The length of the CDR3 is 14 residues. The junction had 5 bases not matched to a gene; V was cut back by 6 bases and J by 4 bases. This CDR3 reads CASRRTGRNQPQHF. The CDR3 DNA reads as TGTGCCAGCAGACGGACAGGGAGAAATCAGCCCCAGCATTTT.

The chain uses TRBV9 and TRBJ2-1, with D possibly TRBD1 on 6 matching bases. Germline V gene sequence: CDR1 SGDLS, CDR2 YYNGEE. The CDR3 runs to 18 residues. V gave up 0 bases and J gave up 7 bases, with 23 bases separating them. The chain's CDR3 is CASSVDPTGVEGTNEQFF. The CDR3 region has the DNA TGTGCCAGCAGCGTAGATCCGACAGGAGTAGAGGGTACGAATGAGCAGTTCTTC.

The chain links TRBV7-3 to TRBJ2-3; the D gene is possibly TRBD2 (6 bases). Germline V gene lookup returns CDR1 SGHTA and CDR2 FQGTGA. The CDR3 is 14 amino acids. The V end was cut by 5 bases, the J end by 3 bases, with 12 bases between. DNA of the CDR3: TGTGCCAGCAGCCCGGGCGGGGTAACAGATACGCAGTATTTT. Protein product: CASSPGGVTDTQYF.

The chain links TRBV6-1 to TRBJ2-7; D is possibly TRBD1 or TRBD2 (6 bases each). Germline V CDR1 and CDR2: MNHNS, SASEGT. V was cut by 2 bases and J by 3 bases, with 17 bases left in between. This CDR3 has 16 amino acids. CDR3 region: CASSERGDTGYYEQYF. CDR3 nucleotide sequence: TGTGCCAGCAGTGAAAGGGGGGACACTGGTTACTACGAGCAGTACTTC.

The chain combines TRBV4-2 with TRBJ2-2; TRBD2 is a possible D gene (5 bases). Germline V CDR1 and CDR2: LGHNA, YNFKEQ. The V and J ends lost 3 bases and 3 bases respectively, with 11 bases between them. CDR3 size: 15 residues. The DNA of the CDR3 is TGTGCCAGCAGCCATAGGGAGAGCGACACCGGGGAGCTGTTTTTT. Its protein is CASSHRESDTGELFF.

The V and J genes are TRBV28 and TRBJ2-7; TRBD2 aligns across 7 bases. The germline gives CDR1 MDHEN, CDR2 SYDVKM. V lost 1 base, J lost 3 bases, and 3 bases stayed unmatched. The CDR3 is 14 residues long. This CDR3 reads CASSLSGGSYEQYF. The CDR3 bases are TGTGCCAGCAGTTTATCGGGCGGGAGCTACGAGCAGTACTTC.

This rearrangement joins TRBV5-4 to TRBJ2-5; 7 bases are shared with TRBD2. The V gene's germline CDR1 is SGHNT and CDR2 YYREEE (reference sequence). This CDR3 contains 14 residues. Trimming at V came to 4 bases and at J to 3 bases, leaving 6 bases not matched to a gene. Here the CDR3 reads CASSVGREEETQYF. The CDR3 nucleotides read TGTGCCAGCAGCGTTGGACGGGAGGAAGAGACCCAGTACTTC.

J is TRBJ2-2 and V is TRBV7-6; maybe TRBD2 (5 bases). This CDR3 has 17 amino acids. Germline loops: CDR1 SGHVS, CDR2 FNYEAQ. V dropped 2 bases and J dropped 3 bases, with 16 bases sitting between them. The CDR3 region is CASSLFSREMDTGELFF. Written as DNA, the CDR3 is TGTGCCAGCAGCTTATTCTCGAGGGAGATGGACACCGGGGAGCTGTTTTTT.

The chain joins TRBV13 to TRBJ2-1; D is ambiguous. The V gene lost 6 bases and the J gene lost 6 bases, with 9 bases spanning the gap. Germline-derived CDR1 and CDR2 are PRHDT and FYEKMQ (reference sequence). The CDR3 consists of 12 residues. The CDR3 DNA reads TGTGCCAGCAGTCATGCCGTCAATGAGCAGTTCTTC. It yields the protein CASSHAVNEQFF.

The sample holds a few counts of this clone. The rearrangement joins TRBV30 to TRBJ1-2; no clear D. V shed 2 bases and J shed 8 bases, with 9 bases lying between them. The CDR3 is made up of 11 amino acids. Per germline, CDR1 GTSNPN and CDR2 SVGIG (reference sequence). The CDR3 DNA is TGTGCCTGGAGTTGGAGACTAGGCTACACCTTC. Translation gives CAWSWRLGYTF. The whole variable domain, filled in from reference TRBV30 and TRBJ1-2, reads SQTIHQWPATLVQPVGSPLSLECTVEGTSNPNLYWYRQAAGRGLQLLFYSVGIGQISSEVPQNLSASRPQDRQFILSSKKLLLSDSGFYLCAWSWRLGYTFGSGTRLTVV.

This chain joins TRBV2 and TRBJ2-7; D call uncertain. From germline, CDR1 is SNHLY and CDR2 FYNNEI. The CDR3 has 11 residues. The V end was cut by 7 bases, the J end by 6 bases, with 10 bases between. The CDR3 loop reads CASTILREQYF. CDR3 DNA: TGTGCCAGCACCATACTCCGCGAGCAGTACTTC.

The chain uses TRBV27 and TRBJ2-1; 8 nucleotides match TRBD2. V was clipped by 5 bases and J by 4 bases; unmatched bases: 7. CDR1 and CDR2 (germline): MNHEY, SMNVEV (reference sequence). The CDR3 extends over 15 amino acids. DNA of the CDR3: TGTGCCAGCAGTCTACCGGGACTAGAATACAATGAGCAGTTCTTC. Protein product: CASSLPGLEYNEQFF.

The V call is TRBV5-1, the J call TRBJ1-2; D is possibly TRBD1 (6 bases). CDR1 and CDR2 (germline): SGHRS, YFSETQ. The CDR3 length is 15 residues. V was cut by 0 bases and J by 6 bases, with 15 bases left in between. The CDR3 bases are TGCGCCAGCAGCTTGGAATACAGGGTTTCAAATGGCTACACCTTC. Residues: CASSLEYRVSNGYTF.

The chain recombines TRBV6-5 with TRBJ2-2, with D unresolved. Per the germline V gene, CDR1 is MNHEY and CDR2 is SVGAGI. The CDR3 is 12 amino acids. V dropped 5 bases and J dropped 6 bases, with 7 bases sitting between them. The CDR3 protein is CASSRRPGELFF. For the CDR3, the DNA is TGTGCCAGCAGTCGCCGTCCCGGGGAGCTGTTTTTT.

This chain links TRBV27 with TRBJ1-1; D is possibly TRBD1 (5 bases). CDR3 length equals 13 residues. CDR1 MNHEY and CDR2 SMNVEV come from the germline V gene (reference sequence). Trimming removed 3 bases from V and 3 bases from J, with 8 bases in between. CDR3 nucleotide sequence: TGTGCCAGCAGTTTCGGGGGAGACACTGAAGCTTTCTTT. Protein sequence: CASSFGGDTEAFF.

The chain couples TRBV5-1 to TRBJ1-1; weak D call: TRBD1 (6 bases). Trimming pared 5 bases from V and 4 bases from J, leaving 12 bases between. The CDR3 is 13 residues long. The germline V gene encodes CDR1 SGHRS and CDR2 YFSETQ. The CDR3 bases are TGCGCCAGCAGTACTAGGGGGGGCACTGAAGCTTTCTTT. This gives the protein CASSTRGGTEAFF.

Only one count was recorded for this clone. The rearrangement links TRBV11-3 to TRBJ2-2; TRBD1 or TRBD2 may be the D gene (5 bases each). Germline CDR1 and CDR2: SGHNT and YENEEA. The CDR3 runs 14 residues. The germline V and J ends were trimmed by 1 base and 5 bases, with 8 bases remaining between them. The CDR3 protein is CASSLGDGTGELFF. The DNA of the CDR3 is TGTGCCAGCAGCTTAGGGGACGGGACCGGGGAGCTGTTTTTT.

The chain uses TRBV28 and TRBJ1-4; D is unresolved. The germline V and J ends were trimmed by 8 bases and 8 bases, with 15 bases remaining between them. The CDR3 sequence is 13 residues long. The germline gives CDR1 MDHEN, CDR2 SYDVKM. The CDR3 coding sequence is TGTGCCAGCCTACCCCATACCGGGGAAAAACTGTTTTTT. Its protein product is CASLPHTGEKLFF. The whole variable domain, remainder taken from reference TRBV28 and TRBJ1-4, is DVKVTQSSRYLVKRTGEKVFLECVQDMDHENMFWYRQDPGLGLRLIYFSYDVKMKEKGDIPEGYSVSREKKERFSLILESASTNQTSMYLCASLPHTGEKLFFGSGTQLSVL.

The chain has TRBV19 and TRBJ1-5, with a tentative D call TRBD1 (5 bases). Germline CDR1 reads LNHDA; CDR2 reads SQIVND (reference sequence). The CDR3 is 19 residues long. V dropped 5 bases and J dropped 2 bases, with 25 bases sitting between them. The CDR3 DNA sequence: TGTGCCAGTAGTGAAGAGCCGGGGCTCAGGAGCGAGGGCAATCAGCCCCAGCATTTT. It yields the protein CASSEEPGLRSEGNQPQHF.